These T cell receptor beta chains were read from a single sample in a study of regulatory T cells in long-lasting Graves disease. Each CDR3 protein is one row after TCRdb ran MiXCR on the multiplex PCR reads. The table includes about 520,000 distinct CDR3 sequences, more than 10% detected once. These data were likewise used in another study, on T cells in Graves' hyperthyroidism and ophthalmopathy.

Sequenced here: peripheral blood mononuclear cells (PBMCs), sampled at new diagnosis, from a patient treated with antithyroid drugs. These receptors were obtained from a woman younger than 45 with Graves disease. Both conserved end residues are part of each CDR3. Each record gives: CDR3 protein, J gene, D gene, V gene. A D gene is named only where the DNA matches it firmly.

CASSQEHSSNQPQHF	TRBJ1-5	NA	TRBV4-2
CASSLDSAAWTYGYTF	TRBJ1-2	NA	TRBV11-2
CASSRNERPDSF	TRBJ1-1	NA	TRBV3-1
CASSPTSGAYEQYF	TRBJ2-7	TRBD2	TRBV18
CASSKSPYQLPYEQYF	TRBJ2-7	NA	TRBV7-9
CASSISHRWGPGNTIYF	TRBJ1-3	NA	TRBV19
CASKVQGASNYGYTF	TRBJ1-2	TRBD1	TRBV19
CASSLRYTFTSGRNKYSYNEQFF	TRBJ2-1	TRBD2	TRBV11-2
CASSSPPGQGPQAEAFF	TRBJ1-1	TRBD1	TRBV7-9
CASSFVGGPAEQYF	TRBJ2-7	NA	TRBV28
CASSSNRVTEAFF	TRBJ1-1	NA	TRBV7-8
CASSGGGEKLFF	TRBJ1-4	NA	TRBV28
CASSGTSGLLADEQFF	TRBJ2-1	TRBD2	TRBV18
CASKVLGGLEAFF	TRBJ1-1	NA	TRBV28
CASSFDRNNQPQHF	TRBJ1-5	NA	TRBV6-5
CSARGQNGEQYF	TRBJ2-7	NA	TRBV20-1
CASSPLWGTEAFF	TRBJ1-1	NA	TRBV7-2
CASSPPTTAGADTQYF	TRBJ2-3	NA	TRBV18
CASSLSQGNQPQHF	TRBJ1-5	TRBD1	TRBV27
CASSPSQATNEKLFF	TRBJ1-4	NA	TRBV18
CASSFSPDGLVRGQPQHF	TRBJ1-5	NA	TRBV12-3/TRBV12-4
CASSYLSIAGQGGAFF	TRBJ1-1	TRBD1	TRBV6-2/TRBV6-3
CASSLGAGPSRGYTF	TRBJ1-2	NA	TRBV5-1
CAWSVKGAVGYNEQFF	TRBJ2-1	TRBD1	TRBV30
CASSSTGDGNTEAFF	TRBJ1-1	NA	TRBV7-9
CAWSPGSTDTQYF	TRBJ2-3	NA	TRBV30
CASSLGGSPSYNEQFF	TRBJ2-1	NA	TRBV11-2
CASSSRLGSNQPQHF	TRBJ1-5	NA	TRBV28
CASSLDRHTDTQYF	TRBJ2-3	NA	TRBV5-1
CASSTSGNTGELFF	TRBJ2-2	TRBD2	TRBV27
CASSFTGYMDTEAFF	TRBJ1-1	NA	TRBV28
CASSIPDARETQYF	TRBJ2-5	NA	TRBV19
CASSIAGTHYGYTF	TRBJ1-2	NA	TRBV5-1
CASSLRGNSGNTIYF	TRBJ1-3	NA	TRBV11-1
CASSSSGRLNTEAFF	TRBJ1-1	NA	TRBV18
CASSFGRRNNEKLFF	TRBJ1-4	NA	TRBV28
CAWNSGPNTGELFF	TRBJ2-2	NA	TRBV30
CASSITGQGNTEAFF	TRBJ1-1	NA	TRBV19
CASSELRVPPEQYF	TRBJ2-7	NA	TRBV2
CASSSDTMNTEAFF	TRBJ1-1	NA	TRBV5-1
CASSMKRAEVQHF	TRBJ1-5	NA	TRBV19
CATSAPGGGSSYNEQFF	TRBJ2-1	TRBD2	TRBV24-1
CASSLEGQGVVTDTQYF	TRBJ2-3	TRBD1	TRBV5-1
CASSLVGWDRVYGYTF	TRBJ1-2	TRBD1	TRBV7-9
CASSQAALIYNEQFF	TRBJ2-1	NA	TRBV3-1
CASSPSRLAGDPQETQYF	TRBJ2-5	TRBD2	TRBV3-1
CATSAQGNQPQHF	TRBJ1-5	TRBD1	TRBV24-1
CASSYSGTDLLAKNIQYF	TRBJ2-4	TRBD1	TRBV6-2/TRBV6-3
CASSLMTGGYEQYF	TRBJ2-7	TRBD2	TRBV5-1
CASTQSYNEQFF	TRBJ2-1	NA	TRBV7-9
CASSLGQYGNTIYF	TRBJ1-3	NA	TRBV11-2
CSATTGSATEAFF	TRBJ1-1	NA	TRBV20-1
CASSEDGTGLYGYTF	TRBJ1-2	TRBD1	TRBV2
CATSRDRGTEAFF	TRBJ1-1	NA	TRBV15